The subject of this entry is one T cell receptor (beta chain). The data stem from a study of shared clonotypes between healthy human individuals. Positively selected for CCR7, the CD45RO-negative cells used as naive CD8 cells excluded terminally differentiated effector memory CD45RA+ cells. In germline, CDR1 is LNHDA, CDR2 SQIVND (reference sequence). The V segment lost 5 bases and the J segment 2 bases; nucleotides outside the gene matches: 12. The CDR3 has 16 amino acids. TCRdb's table, derived via immunoSEQ multiplex PCR, lists solely in-frame clones and lacks some. Of hundreds of thousands of clones in the sample, about 96% were seen once.

This receptor was obtained from a woman aged 30 to 39 in good health. The J gene is TRBJ2-7, the V gene TRBV19; TRBD1 agrees at 7 bases. The sample comprised naive CD8+ T cells sorted from blood. The CDR3 sequence: CASSPTWGTDPYEQYF. The DNA of the CDR3 is TGTGCCAGTAGTCCTACTTGGGGGACAGACCCCTACGAGCAGTACTTC.